Following are 30 T cell receptor beta chains from one sample sequenced in a study of blood T cell repertoires in COVID-19. The method was immunoSEQ multiplex PCR; TCRdb's version includes in-frame clones alone and lacks a portion of them. This sample has around 200,000 clones; about four fifths occur once, and the top ten carry 6% to 8.5%. The specimen was peripheral blood. The source is a human donor in a cohort sampled during active COVID-19.

V is TRBV5-1 and J is TRBJ2-5; TRBD2 matches 9 bases. CDR3 length equals 18 residues. V dropped 0 bases and J dropped 4; count of bases not matched to a gene: 13. Germline values: CDR1 SGHRS, CDR2 YFSETQ. The DNA of the CDR3 is TGCGCCAGCAGCTTGGGGGGTAGCGGGGGCTCCCGAGGAGAGACCCAGTACTTC. The encoded protein is CASSLGGSGGSRGETQYF. Based on the CDR3 plus reference TRBV5-1 and TRBJ2-5, the full variable domain is KAGVTQTPRYLIKTRGQQVTLSCSPISGHRSVSWYQQTPGQGLQFLFEYFSETQRNKGNFPGRFSGRQFSNSRSEMNVSTLELGDSALYLCASSLGGSGGSRGETQYFGPGTRLLVL.

V is TRBV5-1 and J is TRBJ1-1; 9 positions match TRBD1. This CDR3 comprises 15 residues. The germline V gene encodes CDR1 SGHRS and CDR2 YFSETQ. Unmatched junction bases numbered 3, after V lost 2 bases and J lost 1 base. Here the CDR3 reads CASSFTGGTNTEAFF. Written as DNA, the CDR3 is TGCGCCAGCAGCTTCACAGGGGGCACGAACACTGAAGCTTTCTTT. The entire variable domain, with the rest obtained from reference TRBV5-1 and TRBJ1-1, is as follows: KAGVTQTPRYLIKTRGQQVTLSCSPISGHRSVSWYQQTPGQGLQFLFEYFSETQRNKGNFPGRFSGRQFSNSRSEMNVSTLELGDSALYLCASSFTGGTNTEAFFGQGTRLTVV.

In its sample, this clone was seen a few times. The V call is TRBV9, the J call TRBJ2-2; unclear D gene. The CDR3 contains 12 residues. Trimming removed 2 bases from V and 4 bases from J, with 3 bases in between. Looked up from germline, CDR1 is SGDLS and CDR2 is YYNGEE. The CDR3 is CASSVSTGELFF. The CDR3 DNA follows: TGTGCCAGCAGCGTCAGCACCGGGGAGCTGTTTTTT.

The J gene is TRBJ2-7, the V gene TRBV5-6; D is perhaps TRBD1 (6 bases). Germline V gene lookup returns CDR1 SGHDT and CDR2 YYEEEE. The CDR3 extends over 13 amino acids. Trimming pared 2 bases from V and 6 bases from J, leaving 12 bases between. The CDR3 spells CASSFYQGSEQYF. CDR3 sequence (DNA): TGTGCCAGCAGCTTCTACCAGGGGTCCGAGCAGTACTTC.

V usage is TRBV7-8 and J usage is TRBJ1-2; D is unresolved. The CDR3 totals 13 residues. V dropped 4 bases and J dropped 8 bases, with 14 bases sitting between them. The V gene's germline CDR1 is SGHVS and CDR2 FQNEAQ. For the CDR3, the DNA is TGTGCCAGCAGCTCTGAAATCTCAGGAGGCTACACCTTC. Protein sequence: CASSSEISGGYTF.

This rearrangement joins TRBV5-6 to TRBJ1-1, with D perhaps matching TRBD1 (6 bases). The length of the CDR3 is 14 residues. Germline assignment: CDR1 SGHDT and CDR2 YYEEEE. V lost 4 bases to trimming and J lost 0 bases, with 10 bases between them. The CDR3 sequence is CASSTGQLNTEAFF. The CDR3 coding sequence is TGTGCCAGCAGCACGGGACAATTGAACACTGAAGCTTTCTTT.

This clone appeared a few times. The rearrangement links TRBV5-4 to TRBJ1-1; 11 bases are a match to TRBD1. After removal of 4 bases from V and 0 bases from J, the junction contained 5 bases not matched to a gene. CDR1 and CDR2 from the germline V gene are SGHNT and YYREEE (reference sequence). CDR3 size: 16 residues. This chain's CDR3 is CASSPDRGLMNTEAFF. As DNA, the CDR3 is TGTGCCAGCAGCCCGGACAGGGGGCTCATGAACACTGAAGCTTTCTTT.

The rearrangement uses TRBV5-1 and TRBJ2-1, with D perhaps TRBD2 (6 bases). The ends were cut back, 4 bases at V and 2 bases at J, with 13 bases in the middle. The CDR3 is made up of 15 amino acids. Germline CDR1 and CDR2: SGHRS and YFSETQ. The CDR3 nucleotides are TGCGCCAGCAGCCTACAGGAGGGTACCTACAATGAGCAGTTCTTC. This sequence encodes CASSLQEGTYNEQFF.

The chain carries TRBV2 and TRBJ2-5; 7 bases map to TRBD2. There are 14 residues in the CDR3. V lost 7 bases, J lost 2 bases, and 7 bases stayed unmatched. Germline-derived CDR1 and CDR2 are SNHLY and FYNNEI. The CDR3 DNA reads TGTGCCAGCATGGGGAGGGTAATACAAGAGACCCAGTACTTC. Its protein product is CASMGRVIQETQYF.

The chain joins TRBV6-5 to TRBJ1-2, with D possibly matching TRBD1 (5 bases). The CDR3 has 14 amino acids. Trimming removed 8 bases at V and 1 base at J, with 14 bases between. Germline CDR1 reads MNHEY; CDR2 reads SVGAGI. CDR3: CASVETVFNYGYTF. The CDR3 DNA is TGTGCCAGCGTGGAGACAGTCTTTAACTATGGCTACACCTTC.

The chain recombines TRBV4-2 with TRBJ1-4; 8 bases map to TRBD1. This CDR3 spans 15 amino acids. Per the germline V gene, CDR1 is LGHNA and CDR2 is YNFKEQ. After removal of 4 bases from V and 6 bases from J, the junction contained 7 bases not matched to a gene. This CDR3 reads CASSLRTGGYEKLFF. The CDR3 bases are TGTGCCAGCAGCCTAAGAACAGGGGGATATGAAAAACTGTTTTTT.

The chain employs TRBV21-1 and TRBJ1-4. TRBV21-1 is a pseudogene locus. This CDR3 comprises 18 residues. In DNA, the CDR3 is TGTGCCAGCAGCAAACGGCTCAGGGAGGGTACGACTAATGAAAAACTGTTTTTT. It codes for CASSKRLREGTTNEKLFF.

This chain links TRBV28 with TRBJ2-1; D gene unclear. Germline V CDR1 and CDR2: MDHEN, SYDVKM. The CDR3 covers 14 residues. V dropped 4 bases and J dropped 5 bases, with 12 bases sitting between them. The CDR3 sequence is CASSYSRANNEQFF. DNA for the CDR3: TGTGCCAGCAGTTATTCCCGAGCGAACAATGAGCAGTTCTTC.

The CDR3 coding sequence is TGTGCCAGCACTCCCGGGACTCCCTACGAGCAGTACTTC. It specifies CASTPGTPYEQYF. V gene TRBV2 combines with J gene TRBJ2-7; the D gene is possibly TRBD2 (6 bases). The CDR3 is 13 residues long. Trimming pared 7 bases from V and 2 bases from J, leaving 12 bases between. CDR1 and CDR2 from the germline V gene are SNHLY and FYNNEI.

This CDR3 is CASSLGQYEQYF. The CDR3 coding sequence is TGTGCCAGCAGCTTGGGGCAATACGAGCAGTACTTC. This chain uses TRBV5-6 with TRBJ2-7, with no clear D. The CDR3 has 12 amino acids. V lost 0 bases and J lost 4, with 5 bases in between. The germline gives CDR1 SGHDT, CDR2 YYEEEE.

The gene calls are TRBV12-3 or TRBV12-4 and TRBJ1-1; D gene ambiguous. The CDR3 extends over 13 amino acids. V dropped 3 bases and J dropped 6 bases, with 11 bases sitting between them. The CDR3 DNA sequence: TGTGCCAGCAGTTTTCAGGCAGTCTCTGAAGCTTTCTTT. Amino acid sequence: CASSFQAVSEAFF.

The chain couples TRBV27 to TRBJ2-7, with TRBD1 as a possible D gene (5 bases). V lost 5 bases and J lost 3, with 20 bases in between. The CDR3 covers 16 residues. In germline, CDR1 is MNHEY, CDR2 SMNVEV (reference sequence). CDR3 nucleotides: TGTGCCAGCAGTCCGGTGGGGCAGGGTATATACTACGAGCAGTACTTC. Translated: CASSPVGQGIYYEQYF.

This clone was counted once. V and J are TRBV19 and TRBJ2-7; 8 nucleotides agree with TRBD1. The J segment lost 0 bases and the V segment lost 5 bases, leaving 12 bases of the junction unmatched. The CDR3 extends over 17 amino acids. The germline gives CDR1 LNHDA, CDR2 SQIVND (reference sequence). The CDR3: CASSPSTDRVSSYEQYF. The CDR3, as DNA: TGTGCCAGTAGTCCCAGCACGGACAGGGTAAGCTCCTACGAGCAGTACTTC. The full variable domain, with the rest looked up from reference TRBV19 and TRBJ2-7, is DGGITQSPKYLFRKEGQNVTLSCEQNLNHDAMYWYRQDPGQGLRLIYYSQIVNDFQKGDIAEGYSVSREKKESFPLTVTSAQKNPTAFYLCASSPSTDRVSSYEQYFGPGTRLTVT.

The chain couples TRBV11-2 to TRBJ1-2; a possible D gene is TRBD1 (6 bases). The V end was cut by 4 bases, the J end by 3 bases, with 24 bases between. Germline V lookup: CDR1 SGHAT, CDR2 FQNNGV. The CDR3 is made up of 18 amino acids. CDR3 coding DNA: TGTGCCAGCAGCTCATTGATGCCGGGACACAAAAAGGACTATGGCTACACCTTC. Translated: CASSSLMPGHKKDYGYTF.

The chain uses TRBV30 and TRBJ1-5; TRBD1 matches 8 bases. V shed 2 bases, J shed 7 bases, and the junction held 4 bases outside the gene matches. Germline CDR1 is GTSNPN and CDR2 is SVGIG (reference sequence). CDR3 length equals 13 residues. CDR3 protein: CAWSPDRGQPQHF. CDR3 DNA sequence: TGTGCCTGGAGTCCAGACAGGGGCCAGCCCCAGCATTTT.

The CDR3 sequence is CASSIRQRGAGRETQYF. CDR3 in DNA: TGTGCCAGTAGTATACGTCAGCGGGGGGCAGGTAGAGAGACCCAGTACTTC. The rearrangement joins TRBV19 to TRBJ2-5; 9 bases line up with TRBD2. Per the germline V gene, CDR1 is LNHDA and CDR2 is SQIVND (reference sequence). CDR3 length equals 17 residues. The trim removed 2 bases at V and 4 bases at J, leaving 11 bases unmatched.

V and J are TRBV5-1 and TRBJ2-7, with D possibly being TRBD2 (5 bases). This CDR3 comprises 14 residues. V was trimmed by 4 bases and J by 2 bases, leaving 13 bases between them. From germline, CDR1 is SGHRS and CDR2 YFSETQ. The CDR3 coding sequence is TGCGCCAGCAGCGTGGGAGAGATGCCCTACGAGCAGTACTTC. The encoded protein is CASSVGEMPYEQYF.

The chain links TRBV15 to TRBJ1-1; TRBD1 matches 9 bases. Trimming took 3 bases from V and 3 from J; bases not matched to a gene: 8. The CDR3 covers 16 residues. Germline values: CDR1 LNHNV, CDR2 YYDKDF (reference sequence). CDR3 in amino acids: CATSSKGQGRDTEAFF. The CDR3 DNA reads as TGTGCCACCAGCAGTAAGGGACAGGGTAGGGACACTGAAGCTTTCTTT.

The sample holds one count of this clone. This sequence joins TRBV9 and TRBJ1-6, with 9 bases fitting TRBD1. The CDR3 contains 16 residues. Germline values: CDR1 SGDLS, CDR2 YYNGEE. V trimming: 3 bases; J trimming: 9 bases; junction bases outside the gene matches: 10. The CDR3 nucleotides are TGTGCCAGCAGCGGAAGAGGACAGGGGAGAAGTTCACCCCTCCACTTT. Translating gives CASSGRGQGRSSPLHF.

The genes are TRBV5-1 and TRBJ1-2, with 8 bases matching TRBD1. The CDR3 is 15 amino acids. Per the germline V gene, CDR1 is SGHRS and CDR2 is YFSETQ. After removal of 4 bases from V and 4 bases from J, the junction contained 9 bases not matched to a gene. The DNA for the CDR3 is TGCGCCAGCAGCATACAGGGGGACCCGAGCTATGGCTACACCTTC. Its protein is CASSIQGDPSYGYTF.

The CDR3 region has the DNA TGTGCCACCAGCTACCAGGATAATTCACCCCTCCACTTT. Translated, it gives CATSYQDNSPLHF. This rearrangement joins TRBV15 to TRBJ1-6; D is undetermined. Germline CDR1 reads LNHNV; CDR2 reads YYDKDF (reference sequence). The CDR3 is 13 amino acids. The V gene lost 5 bases and the J gene lost 5 bases, with 7 bases spanning the gap.

This clone has more than one count but fewer than ten. The chain joins TRBV7-9 to TRBJ1-6; perhaps TRBD1 as D (5 bases). Germline CDR1 and CDR2: SEHNR and FQNEAQ (reference sequence). The CDR3 is made up of 18 amino acids. V dropped 1 base and J dropped 0 bases, with 13 bases sitting between them. For the CDR3, the DNA is TGTGCCAGCAGCTTAGGCGGGGGTCAAAGCTCCTATAATTCACCCCTCCACTTT. Translated, it gives CASSLGGGQSSYNSPLHF.

V gene TRBV7-9 combines with J gene TRBJ1-2, with D perhaps matching TRBD1 (5 bases). Trimming shortened V by 0 bases and J by 8 bases, and 19 bases separated the two germline ends. This CDR3 has 16 residues. Per the germline V gene, CDR1 is SEHNR and CDR2 is FQNEAQ (reference sequence). CDR3 in DNA: TGTGCCAGCAGCTTAGCGTTGCCAGACAGTCTTTCGGGCTACACCTTC. Encoded protein: CASSLALPDSLSGYTF.

This clone showed up just a few times. The J gene is TRBJ2-2, the V gene TRBV5-4, with 8 bases fitting TRBD1. CDR1 and CDR2 from the germline V gene are SGHNT and YYREEE (reference sequence). Trimming at V came to 2 bases and at J to 2 bases, leaving 5 bases not matched to a gene. The CDR3 totals 16 residues. The CDR3 nucleotides are TGTGCCAGCAGCTTTGATGGACAGGGAAACACCGGGGAGCTGTTTTTT. Its translation is CASSFDGQGNTGELFF. Filled out from reference TRBV5-4 and TRBJ2-2, the complete variable domain reads ETGVTQSPTHLIKTRGQQVTLRCSSQSGHNTVSWYQQALGQGPQFIFQYYREEENGRGNFPPRFSGLQFPNYSSELNVNALELDDSALYLCASSFDGQGNTGELFFGEGSRLTVL.

The rearrangement links TRBV15 to TRBJ1-6, with D perhaps TRBD1 (6 bases). V lost 4 bases and J 6 bases, leaving 10 bases between the germline ends. Germline V gene lookup returns CDR1 LNHNV and CDR2 YYDKDF (reference sequence). The CDR3 extends over 14 amino acids. CDR3 loop: CATSTTGFNSPLHF. CDR3 DNA: TGTGCCACCAGCACTACAGGGTTTAATTCACCCCTCCACTTT.